These 31 T cell receptor beta chains were all obtained from the same sample, sequenced in a study of cytomegalovirus exposure and HLA in healthy donors. 13 Jbeta primers and 60 Vbeta primers were used for the PCR. Produced via immunoSEQ multiplex PCR; TCRdb's table is partial and in-frame only. Of some 60,000 clones in the sample, approximately 80% were seen once. Sequences were obtained from PBMCs. The receptors come from a male donor in good health and CMV-seronegative.

This clone was counted once. The J gene is TRBJ1-5, the V gene TRBV30; 7 bases are a match to TRBD1. J gave up 1 base and V 0 bases, and 6 bases lay outside the gene matches. Germline CDR1 GTSNPN, CDR2 SVGIG (reference sequence). The CDR3 has 16 residues. The CDR3 loop is CAWSVGQAGSNQPQHF. CDR3 DNA sequence: TGTGCCTGGAGTGTTGGACAGGCCGGGAGCAATCAGCCCCAGCATTTT.

The chain recombines TRBV2 with TRBJ1-1, with unresolved D. CDR1 is SNHLY, CDR2 FYNNEI, per germline. The CDR3 contains 16 residues. Deletions cut 8 bases from V and 4 bases from J, with 23 bases between. CDR3 bases: TGTGCCAGCGGTCTAGGATTCCGGGATTCTTCCACTGAAGCTTTCTTT. It translates to CASGLGFRDSSTEAFF.

The rearrangement joins TRBV7-9 to TRBJ1-3, with 7 bases that match TRBD1. V gave up 5 bases and J gave up 1 base; unmatched junction bases: 5. This CDR3 is built from 15 residues. Germline V gene lookup returns CDR1 SEHNR and CDR2 FQNEAQ (reference sequence). CDR3 sequence (DNA): TGTGCCAGCAGCCAGGACAGGCCATCTGGAAACACCATATATTTT. Protein sequence: CASSQDRPSGNTIYF.

This clone was seen once. The CDR3: CATSSFSGGLETQYF. The CDR3 region has the DNA TGTGCCACCAGCAGTTTTAGCGGGGGATTAGAGACCCAGTACTTC. This chain links TRBV15 with TRBJ2-5; 9 nucleotides align to TRBD2. The CDR3 sequence is 15 residues long. Germline V gene lookup returns CDR1 LNHNV and CDR2 YYDKDF (reference sequence). Losses at the gene ends were 3 bases for V and 4 bases for J; bases not matched to a gene: 6.

This chain connects TRBV19 to TRBJ2-3, with 10 bases fitting TRBD2. Germline CDR1 reads LNHDA; CDR2 reads SQIVND (reference sequence). There are 14 residues in the CDR3. V was clipped by 6 bases and J by 1 base; unmatched bases: 1. The CDR3 here is CASSGLAGTDTQYF. The CDR3 nucleotides read TGTGCCAGTAGCGGACTAGCGGGCACAGATACGCAGTATTTT.

This chain joins TRBV6-1 and TRBJ2-7, with TRBD2 as a possible D gene (5 bases). Deletions cut 4 bases from V and 7 bases from J, with 29 bases between. Germline CDR1 reads MNHNS; CDR2 reads SASEGT. CDR3 size: 18 residues. DNA for the CDR3: TGTGCCAGCAGTGCCGGTGCGGGCGTCGGTGGGCCGATATATGAGCAGTACTTC. Translating gives CASSAGAGVGGPIYEQYF.

V is TRBV5-1 and J is TRBJ1-4; 7 bases fit TRBD1. Unmatched junction bases numbered 3, after V lost 4 bases and J lost 0 bases. Germline V gives CDR1 SGHRS, CDR2 YFSETQ. The length of the CDR3 is 15 residues. The CDR3, as DNA: TGCGCCAGCAGCGATACAGGGGCAACTAATGAAAAACTGTTTTTT. It specifies CASSDTGATNEKLFF.

The chain recombines TRBV29-1 with TRBJ2-1; D unclear. Germline V lookup: CDR1 SQVTM, CDR2 ANQGSEA. V lost 4 bases and J 6 bases, leaving 10 bases between the germline ends. The CDR3 spans 12 residues. The CDR3 sequence: CSVGDPSNEQFF. The DNA for the CDR3 is TGCAGCGTTGGTGACCCTAGCAATGAGCAGTTCTTC.

The V and J genes are TRBV10-3 and TRBJ1-2; D possibly corresponds to TRBD1 (5 bases). CDR1 is ENHRY and CDR2 is SYGVKD in the germline V gene. CDR3 length equals 15 residues. Trimming left V 0 bases short and J 4 bases short, with 12 bases between. This chain's CDR3 is CAISESGRASYGYTF. The CDR3 nucleotides are TGTGCCATCAGTGAGTCCGGCAGGGCCTCCTATGGCTACACCTTC.

The rearrangement joins TRBV7-8 to TRBJ2-1; a possible D gene is TRBD2 (6 bases). The CDR3 extends over 15 amino acids. Trimming stripped 3 bases from V and 3 bases from J, with 12 bases between. Looked up from germline, CDR1 is SGHVS and CDR2 is FQNEAQ. The CDR3 sequence: CASSLEGLVYNEQFF. The CDR3 nucleotides are TGTGCCAGCAGCTTGGAGGGTCTCGTCTACAATGAGCAGTTCTTC.

The chain recombines TRBV5-1 with TRBJ2-3; D gene unclear. This CDR3 region has 14 residues. Trimming stripped 1 base from V and 2 bases from J, with 8 bases between. Germline CDR1 SGHRS, CDR2 YFSETQ. The CDR3: CASSLSRSTDTQYF. The CDR3 DNA reads as TGCGCCAGCAGCTTGAGCAGGTCCACAGATACGCAGTATTTT.

The rearrangement uses TRBV7-3 and TRBJ2-1, with a weak D call TRBD2 (6 bases). Germline values: CDR1 SGHTA, CDR2 FQGTGA. This CDR3 comprises 15 residues. V was shortened by 2 bases and J by 2 bases, with 10 bases between the two germline ends. DNA of the CDR3: TGTGCCAGCAGCTTATCAGGCGGGGCCTACAATGAGCAGTTCTTC. Translation gives CASSLSGGAYNEQFF.

The gene calls are TRBV7-8 and TRBJ1-5, with 8 nucleotides matching TRBD1. The CDR3 is 15 amino acids. CDR1 and CDR2 from the germline V gene are SGHVS and FQNEAQ. The V gene end was trimmed by 1 base and the J gene end by 7 bases; junction bases not matched to a gene: 6. Here the CDR3 reads CASSLGTGRGQPQHF. The CDR3, as DNA: TGTGCCAGCAGCTTAGGGACAGGGCGGGGGCAGCCCCAGCATTTT.

V is TRBV6-1 and J is TRBJ1-5, with a weak D call TRBD1 (6 bases). V lost 6 bases and J lost 2, with 23 bases in between. Germline CDR1 and CDR2: MNHNS and SASEGT. The CDR3 totals 18 residues. CDR3 amino acids: CASSEFSPQGNGNQPQHF. The CDR3 DNA sequence: TGTGCCAGCAGCGAATTCTCCCCTCAGGGGAACGGCAATCAGCCCCAGCATTTT.

This clone was seen a handful of times. This chain uses TRBV6-1 with TRBJ1-1; possibly TRBD1 for D (6 bases). Germline V gene lookup returns CDR1 MNHNS and CDR2 SASEGT. V was pared by 3 bases and J by 10 bases, with 18 bases between. The CDR3 is made up of 14 amino acids. For the CDR3, the DNA is TGTGCCAGCAGTGACGGGGGGCGGCGGCGGATAGCTTTCTTT. The encoded protein is CASSDGGRRRIAFF.

The chain employs TRBV19 and TRBJ1-4; the match to TRBD1 covers 8 bases. The V segment lost 5 bases and the J segment 4 bases; nucleotides outside the gene matches: 6. CDR1 is LNHDA and CDR2 is SQIVND in the germline V gene (reference sequence). This CDR3 region has 15 residues. The CDR3 spells CASSPRGQGNEKLFF. The CDR3 DNA follows: TGTGCCAGTAGTCCCAGGGGGCAGGGTAATGAAAAACTGTTTTTT.

J is TRBJ1-4 and V is TRBV19, with TRBD1 matching over 7 bases. Per germline, CDR1 LNHDA and CDR2 SQIVND (reference sequence). V was clipped by 6 bases and J by 0 bases; unmatched bases: 4. The CDR3 is made up of 15 amino acids. The CDR3 here is CASRGTDSTNEKLFF. The CDR3, as DNA: TGTGCCAGTAGAGGGACAGACTCAACTAATGAAAAACTGTTTTTT.

The rearrangement uses TRBV6-1 and TRBJ2-3; D perhaps matches TRBD1 (5 bases). The V gene lost 7 bases and the J gene lost 4 bases, with 12 bases spanning the gap. Germline V lookup: CDR1 MNHNS, CDR2 SASEGT. The CDR3 has 13 residues. CDR3 loop: CASTGQGADTQYF. CDR3 coding DNA: TGTGCCAGCACGGGCCAAGGGGCAGATACGCAGTATTTT.

This chain connects TRBV9 to TRBJ1-2; D gene unclear. V was cut by 1 base and J by 4 bases, with 20 bases left in between. This CDR3 has 17 residues. The germline V gene has CDR1 SGDLS and CDR2 YYNGEE. The CDR3 loop reads CASSVHREEIALYGYTF. The CDR3 DNA follows: TGTGCCAGCAGCGTACACCGGGAAGAAATCGCGCTCTATGGCTACACCTTC.

The chain uses TRBV6-5 and TRBJ1-2; 7 nucleotides align to TRBD1. CDR1 is MNHEY, CDR2 SVGAGI, per germline. J gave up 2 bases and V 6 bases, and 3 bases lay outside the gene matches. The CDR3 consists of 13 residues. This CDR3 reads CASSRDSNYGYTF. Here the CDR3 DNA reads TGTGCCAGCAGCCGGGACAGCAACTATGGCTACACCTTC.

The chain carries TRBV29-1 and TRBJ1-1, with 7 nucleotides matching TRBD1. Germline CDR1 reads SQVTM; CDR2 reads ANQGSEA. V dropped 3 bases and J dropped 4; count of bases not matched to a gene: 5. This CDR3 has 13 residues. The CDR3 is CSVERQGGTEAFF. The CDR3 DNA follows: TGCAGCGTTGAGAGACAGGGCGGCACTGAAGCTTTCTTT. The full variable domain, with the rest looked up from reference TRBV29-1 and TRBJ1-1, is SAVISQKPSRDICQRGTSLTIQCQVDSQVTMMFWYRQQPGQSLTLIATANQGSEATYESGFVIDKFPISRPNLTFSTLTVSNMSPEDSSIYLCSVERQGGTEAFFGQGTRLTVV.

V and J are TRBV2 and TRBJ1-2; possibly TRBD1 for D (6 bases). This CDR3 contains 12 residues. Trimming left V 7 bases short and J 14 bases short, with 20 bases between. The germline gives CDR1 SNHLY, CDR2 FYNNEI. This chain's CDR3 is CASTLGGGPATF. CDR3 in DNA: TGTGCCAGCACTCTCGGGGGGGGGCCCGCGACCTTC.

This chain joins TRBV9 and TRBJ1-3, with D uncertain. This CDR3 comprises 15 residues. V was shortened by 4 bases and J by 0 bases, with 11 bases between the two germline ends. CDR1 SGDLS and CDR2 YYNGEE come from the germline V gene. CDR3 sequence (DNA): TGTGCCAGCAGCCCCGGCGGATTCTCTGGAAACACCATATATTTT. Amino acid sequence: CASSPGGFSGNTIYF. The full variable domain, its missing parts supplied by reference TRBV9 and TRBJ1-3, is DSGVTQTPKHLITATGQRVTLRCSPRSGDLSVYWYQQSLDQGLQFLIQYYNGEERAKGNILERFSAQQFPDLHSELNLSSLELGDSALYFCASSPGGFSGNTIYFGEGSWLTVV.

The CDR3 DNA sequence: TGTGCCAGCAGCCCAGGGGACACTGAAGCTTTCTTT. It specifies CASSPGDTEAFF. The chain links TRBV6-6 to TRBJ1-1; a possible D gene is TRBD1 (6 bases). V shed 6 bases and J shed 3 bases, with 8 bases lying between them. Germline V lookup: CDR1 MNHNY, CDR2 SVGAGI (reference sequence). The CDR3 extends over 12 amino acids.

The chain combines TRBV11-3 with TRBJ2-1; TRBD2 is a possible D gene (6 bases). The CDR3 is 15 amino acids. CDR1 and CDR2 (germline): SGHNT, YENEEA. Trimming cost V 4 bases and J 4 bases, with 14 bases left between them. Here the CDR3 reads CASSSRETSYNEQFF. The CDR3 DNA follows: TGTGCCAGCAGCTCGCGGGAAACTAGTTACAATGAGCAGTTCTTC.

The chain links TRBV2 to TRBJ1-2; possible D gene TRBD1, 5 bases. The germline V gene encodes CDR1 SNHLY and CDR2 FYNNEI. The CDR3 totals 15 residues. The germline V and J ends were trimmed by 0 bases and 7 bases, with 15 bases remaining between them. This CDR3 is CASSEARGRRVGYTF. CDR3 DNA: TGTGCCAGCAGTGAAGCGCGGGGCCGTAGGGTTGGCTACACCTTC.

V usage is TRBV9 and J usage is TRBJ1-3; no clear D gene. The length of the CDR3 is 18 residues. Germline values: CDR1 SGDLS, CDR2 YYNGEE. V lost 2 bases, J lost 1 base, and 19 bases lay in between. The chain's CDR3 is CASSVGEPLSISGNTIYF. The CDR3 DNA reads as TGTGCCAGCAGCGTCGGAGAACCTCTTTCTATTTCTGGAAACACCATATATTTT. Based on the CDR3 plus reference TRBV9 and TRBJ1-3, the full variable domain is DSGVTQTPKHLITATGQRVTLRCSPRSGDLSVYWYQQSLDQGLQFLIQYYNGEERAKGNILERFSAQQFPDLHSELNLSSLELGDSALYFCASSVGEPLSISGNTIYFGEGSWLTVV.

J is TRBJ1-6 and V is TRBV14; D may be TRBD1 (6 bases). Germline V lookup: CDR1 SGHDN, CDR2 FVKESK. There are 14 residues in the CDR3. Trimming removed 4 bases at V and 7 bases at J, with 11 bases between. The CDR3 sequence is CASSLGHSNSPLHF. CDR3 bases: TGTGCCAGCAGCCTGGGACACTCAAATTCACCCCTCCACTTT.

This clone occurred once. One end of the junction varies from germline; a read error may be responsible. The genes are TRBV7-7 and TRBJ2-7, with a tentative D call TRBD1 (6 bases). Germline CDR1 and CDR2: SSHAT and FNYEAQ (reference sequence). The CDR3 is made up of 13 amino acids. CDR3 sequence: CASSSGTFDEQYF. CDR3 coding DNA: TGTGCTAGCAGCTCAGGGACATTCGACGAGCAGTACTTC.

V gene TRBV4-1 combines with J gene TRBJ2-1; 9 nucleotides align to TRBD1. The CDR3 runs 15 residues. V shed 4 bases and J 7 bases; nucleotides not matched to a gene: 8. Germline CDR1 is MGHRA and CDR2 is YSYEKL. Written as DNA, the CDR3 is TGCGCCAGCAGCCGACAGGGGGGGGTGTCGAATGAGCAGTTCTTC. This codes for CASSRQGGVSNEQFF.

The CDR3 sequence: CASSASFQGLSNTEAFF. The CDR3 DNA follows: TGTGCCAGCAGCGCATCATTCCAGGGGCTGTCGAACACTGAAGCTTTCTTT. J is TRBJ1-1 and V is TRBV7-8; tentative D call: TRBD1 (6 bases). CDR1 and CDR2 from the germline V gene are SGHVS and FQNEAQ. With 5 bases removed from V and 1 base from J, the gap between germline ends came to 20 bases. The CDR3 has 17 amino acids.